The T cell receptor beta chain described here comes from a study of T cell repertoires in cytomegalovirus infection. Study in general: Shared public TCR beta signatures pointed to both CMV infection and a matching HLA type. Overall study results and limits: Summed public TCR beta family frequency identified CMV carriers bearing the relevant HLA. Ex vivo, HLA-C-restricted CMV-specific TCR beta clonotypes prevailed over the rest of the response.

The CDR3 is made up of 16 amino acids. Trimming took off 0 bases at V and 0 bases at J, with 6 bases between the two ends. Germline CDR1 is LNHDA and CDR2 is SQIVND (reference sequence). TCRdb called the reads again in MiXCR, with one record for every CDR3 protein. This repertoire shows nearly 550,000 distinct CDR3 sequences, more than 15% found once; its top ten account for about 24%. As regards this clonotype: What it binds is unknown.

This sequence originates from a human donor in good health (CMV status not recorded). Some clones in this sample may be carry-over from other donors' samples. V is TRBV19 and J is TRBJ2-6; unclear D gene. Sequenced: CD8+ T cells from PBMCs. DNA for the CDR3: TGTGCCAGTAGTATAGACCCCAGCTCTGGGGCCAACGTCCTGACTTTC. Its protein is CASSIDPSSGANVLTF.